The clone carrying this T cell receptor beta chain was counted ten times or more. The TCR beta CDR3 regions underwent amplification from RNA transcripts. A first-round RT-PCR used HTBI primers, followed by a second-round multiplex PCR. TCRdb itself ran the multiplex PCR reads through MiXCR, one entry per CDR3 protein. The sample shows 300,000 to 450,000 distinct CDR3 sequences, about a sixth of them seen only once. This entry belongs to a study of Graves' ophthalmopathy and Graves' hyperthyroidism. J gave up 6 bases and V 4 bases, and 16 bases lay outside the gene matches. The V gene's germline CDR1 is LNHNV and CDR2 YYDKDF (reference sequence). The CDR3 covers 19 residues.

The receptor was derived from an adult woman with stable Graves' hyperthyroidism. This rearrangement joins TRBV15 to TRBJ2-7; 15 bases align to TRBD2. Sequencing input: peripheral blood. CDR3 DNA: TGTGCCACCAGCAAACTCCCGGGACTAGCGGGAGGTCCCATGGGCGAGCAGTACTTC. Protein product: CATSKLPGLAGGPMGEQYF. The complete variable domain, with remaining parts taken from reference TRBV15 and TRBJ2-7, reads DAMVIQNPRYQVTQFGKPVTLSCSQTLNHNVMYWYQQKSSQAPKLLFHYYDKDFNNEADTPDNFQSRRPNTSFCFLDIRSPGLGDTAMYLCATSKLPGLAGGPMGEQYFGPGTRLTVT.